The 23 T cell receptor beta chains given below trace back to one sample, sequenced in a study of cytomegalovirus exposure and HLA in healthy donors. The primer mix had 60 Vbeta and 13 Jbeta primers. Only in-frame clones appear in the TCRdb table, and some are missing; sequencing was by immunoSEQ multiplex PCR. The sample includes roughly 220,000 clones, 65% to 85% seen only once; the top ten take about 3%. The sample comprised PBMCs. All receptors derive from a man between 25 and 39 years old in good health and CMV-seronegative.

The chain carries TRBV29-1 and TRBJ2-1; 11 nucleotides match TRBD2. Germline loops: CDR1 SQVTM, CDR2 ANQGSEA. After removal of 0 bases from V and 3 bases from J, the junction contained 4 bases not matched to a gene. The CDR3 length is 16 residues. This chain's CDR3 is CSVEDRLAGGYNEQFF. The CDR3 nucleotides are TGCAGCGTTGAAGATCGGCTAGCGGGGGGCTACAATGAGCAGTTCTTC.

Here the CDR3 DNA reads TGTGCCAGTATGCCGGGACAGGGCCTGAACACTGAAGCTTTCTTT. This sequence encodes CASMPGQGLNTEAFF. V gene TRBV19 combines with J gene TRBJ1-1, with 9 bases aligning to TRBD1. Trimming cost V 7 bases and J 0 bases; bases outside gene matches: 6. The CDR3 has 15 residues. Germline assignment: CDR1 LNHDA and CDR2 SQIVND (reference sequence).

The J gene is TRBJ2-1, the V gene TRBV4-3; a weak D match, TRBD1 (5 bases). Between the trimmed V and J ends, which lost 1 base and 1 base, there was a span of 11 bases. CDR1 and CDR2 from the germline V gene are LGHNA and YSLEER. This CDR3 spans 16 amino acids. The DNA of the CDR3 is TGCGCCAGCAGCCAAGTCCCCCAGGGTTCCTACAATGAGCAGTTCTTC. Translation gives CASSQVPQGSYNEQFF.

This chain links TRBV9 with TRBJ2-3, with TRBD2 as a possible D gene (5 bases). The CDR3 is made up of 18 amino acids. The ends were cut back, 3 bases at V and 2 bases at J, with 22 bases in the middle. Germline V lookup: CDR1 SGDLS, CDR2 YYNGEE. CDR3: CASSAINNLPGNTDTQYF. The CDR3 DNA reads as TGTGCCAGCAGCGCCATCAATAACCTCCCGGGGAACACAGATACGCAGTATTTT.

The genes are TRBV6-6 and TRBJ2-7; 9 bases fit TRBD1. The ends lost 10 bases at V and 6 bases at J; junction bases unmatched: 13. This CDR3 contains 14 residues. Per the germline V gene, CDR1 is MNHNY and CDR2 is SVGAGI (reference sequence). The CDR3 region has the DNA TGTGCCACCGAACGTCCGGGACAGGGTTCCGAGCAGTACTTC. This translates into CATERPGQGSEQYF.

The chain employs TRBV4-3 and TRBJ2-1, with D perhaps matching TRBD2 (7 bases). Between the trimmed V and J ends, which lost 0 bases and 7 bases, there was a span of 22 bases. CDR1 is LGHNA, CDR2 YSLEER, per germline. This CDR3 spans 18 amino acids. This chain's CDR3 is CASSQDGGYRGGLNEQFF. The CDR3 bases are TGCGCCAGCAGCCAAGATGGAGGCTATAGGGGGGGCTTGAATGAGCAGTTCTTC.

The V gene is TRBV5-8, the J gene TRBJ2-3; TRBD2 agrees at 7 bases. The CDR3 contains 14 residues. V lost 4 bases, J lost 2 bases, and 4 bases stayed unmatched. Looked up from germline, CDR1 is SGHTS and CDR2 is YDEGEE. The CDR3 region has the DNA TGTGCCAGCAGCGCTAGCGGAACCACAGATACGCAGTATTTT. This translates into CASSASGTTDTQYF.

The chain has TRBV28 and TRBJ1-4; D is ambiguous. V was clipped by 2 bases and J by 5 bases, with 12 bases between them. Per germline, CDR1 MDHEN and CDR2 SYDVKM. The CDR3 is 15 residues long. For the CDR3, the DNA is TGTGCCAGCAGTTTAGGGCAGGTTCCAAATGAAAAACTGTTTTTT. Translated: CASSLGQVPNEKLFF.

This chain joins TRBV19 and TRBJ2-5, with D possibly matching TRBD1 (5 bases). This CDR3 region has 13 residues. Germline V gene sequence: CDR1 LNHDA, CDR2 SQIVND (reference sequence). The V end was cut by 7 bases, the J end by 6 bases, with 15 bases between. The DNA of the CDR3 is TGTGCCAGTAATGAAAGGGGCTCGAAGACCCAGTACTTC. It translates to CASNERGSKTQYF.

The rearrangement uses TRBV4-1 and TRBJ2-1; weak D call: TRBD2 (6 bases). Germline lookup yields CDR1 MGHRA and CDR2 YSYEKL. With 4 bases removed from V and 6 bases from J, the gap between germline ends came to 10 bases. The length of the CDR3 is 13 residues. The CDR3 reads CASSLAGPNEQFF. The CDR3 DNA is TGCGCCAGCAGCCTGGCGGGGCCCAATGAGCAGTTCTTC.

The rearrangement uses TRBV6-5 and TRBJ1-3, with 8 bases fitting TRBD1. V lost 2 bases to trimming and J lost 3 bases; unmatched junction nucleotides: 6. This CDR3 spans 16 amino acids. Germline lookup yields CDR1 MNHEY and CDR2 SVGAGI. The CDR3 spells CASSYLRGLSGNTIYF. Here the CDR3 DNA reads TGTGCCAGCAGTTACCTCAGGGGGCTCAGTGGAAACACCATATATTTT.

The genes are TRBV9 and TRBJ2-2, with TRBD2 as a possible D gene (6 bases). Trimming took 7 bases from V and 4 from J, leaving 8 bases between them. Germline CDR1 SGDLS, CDR2 YYNGEE. CDR3 length: 12 residues. This CDR3 is CASGGTTGELFF. As DNA, the CDR3 is TGTGCCAGCGGGGGGACCACCGGGGAGCTGTTTTTT.

V and J are TRBV9 and TRBJ2-1; 12 bases agree with TRBD2. The CDR3 is 16 amino acids. Germline V lookup: CDR1 SGDLS, CDR2 YYNGEE. Trimming cost V 0 bases and J 8 bases; bases outside gene matches: 6. The DNA of the CDR3 is TGTGCCAGCAGCGTAGTATCTAGCGGGGGGGCGGATGAGCAGTTCTTC. Its translation: CASSVVSSGGADEQFF. The variable domain in full, with the rest retrieved from reference TRBV9 and TRBJ2-1, is DSGVTQTPKHLITATGQRVTLRCSPRSGDLSVYWYQQSLDQGLQFLIQYYNGEERAKGNILERFSAQQFPDLHSELNLSSLELGDSALYFCASSVVSSGGADEQFFGPGTRLTVL.

The rearrangement joins TRBV7-9 to TRBJ1-4; 8 bases are a match to TRBD1. The germline CDR1 and CDR2 sequences are SEHNR and FQNEAQ (reference sequence). This CDR3 comprises 14 residues. J lost 5 bases, V lost 4 bases, and 3 bases had no gene match. The CDR3 bases are TGTGCCAGCAGCTCGACAGGGGTGAATGAAAAACTGTTTTTT. It yields the protein CASSSTGVNEKLFF.

This sequence joins TRBV19 and TRBJ2-5, with a weak D call TRBD1 (6 bases). Trimming left V 1 base short and J 3 bases short, with 12 bases between. Germline assignment: CDR1 LNHDA and CDR2 SQIVND (reference sequence). CDR3 length equals 15 residues. CDR3 coding DNA: TGTGCCAGTAGTATAGGGGGGACACTCGAAGAGACCCAGTACTTC. This encodes CASSIGGTLEETQYF.

The chain uses TRBV10-2 and TRBJ1-5; the D is unclear. CDR1 and CDR2 (germline): WSHSY, SAAADI. There are 17 residues in the CDR3. Trimming took 2 bases from V and 0 from J, leaving 14 bases between them. The CDR3 reads CASSEPRQGLSNQPQHF. CDR3 DNA: TGCGCCAGCAGTGAGCCCCGGCAAGGACTTAGCAATCAGCCCCAGCATTTT.

This clone was seen a few times. J is TRBJ2-1 and V is TRBV5-1; the D is unclear. Germline V gene sequence: CDR1 SGHRS, CDR2 YFSETQ. The CDR3 consists of 16 residues. The germline V and J ends were trimmed by 0 bases and 3 bases, with 13 bases remaining between them. The CDR3 bases are TGCGCCAGCAGCTTGGTTGGGCATTCCCGCTACAATGAGCAGTTCTTC. Encoded protein: CASSLVGHSRYNEQFF. Looking up the rest from reference TRBV5-1 and TRBJ2-1 gives the full variable domain: KAGVTQTPRYLIKTRGQQVTLSCSPISGHRSVSWYQQTPGQGLQFLFEYFSETQRNKGNFPGRFSGRQFSNSRSEMNVSTLELGDSALYLCASSLVGHSRYNEQFFGPGTRLTVL.

The chain carries TRBV5-8 and TRBJ1-2, with TRBD1 matching over 7 bases. This CDR3 has 15 amino acids. Germline V gives CDR1 SGHTS, CDR2 YDEGEE. V shed 4 bases, J shed 0 bases, and the junction held 6 bases outside the gene matches. CDR3 DNA: TGTGCCAGCAGCCAGGGGACAGTCTCTAACTATGGCTACACCTTC. Protein: CASSQGTVSNYGYTF. Full variable domain (rest looked up from reference TRBV5-8 and TRBJ1-2): EAGVTQSPTHLIKTRGQQATLRCSPISGHTSVYWYQQALGLGLQFLLWYDEGEERNRGNFPPRFSGRQFPNYSSELNVNALELEDSALYLCASSQGTVSNYGYTFGSGTRLTVV.

Here the CDR3 DNA reads TGTGCCAGCAGCCGTGGACAGCCCTCTAGCACAGATACGCAGTATTTT. This translates into CASSRGQPSSTDTQYF. The genes are TRBV5-8 and TRBJ2-3; a possible D gene is TRBD1 (6 bases). The V gene lost 4 bases and the J gene lost 0 bases, with 15 bases spanning the gap. Germline V lookup: CDR1 SGHTS, CDR2 YDEGEE. CDR3 size: 16 residues.

The chain employs TRBV28 and TRBJ2-1; TRBD1 matches 7 bases. Germline lookup yields CDR1 MDHEN and CDR2 SYDVKM. This CDR3 spans 14 amino acids. V lost 7 bases to trimming and J lost 2 bases; unmatched junction nucleotides: 5. The CDR3 nucleotides read TGTGCCAGCATCAGAGGGGGCCCCTACAATGAGCAGTTCTTC. Its translation: CASIRGGPYNEQFF.

This chain joins TRBV15 and TRBJ1-2; 10 bases line up with TRBD1. There are 17 residues in the CDR3. After removal of 3 bases from V and 4 bases from J, the junction contained 11 bases not matched to a gene. Germline V lookup: CDR1 LNHNV, CDR2 YYDKDF (reference sequence). In DNA, the CDR3 is TGTGCCACCAGCAGTCCCCGGATGGGACAGGGGTCCTATGGCTACACCTTC. The encoded protein is CATSSPRMGQGSYGYTF.

The gene calls are TRBV25-1 and TRBJ1-1, with 10 positions matching TRBD1. Germline loops: CDR1 MGHDK, CDR2 SYGVNS. The CDR3 loop spans 17 amino acids. Losses at the gene ends were 6 bases for V and 4 bases for J; bases not matched to a gene: 14. In nucleotides, the CDR3 is TGTGCCAGCAGAAGTCCCGGGACAGGGGCGCGGGGCACTGAAGCTTTCTTT. Translated: CASRSPGTGARGTEAFF.

V and J are TRBV4-1 and TRBJ2-3; TRBD1 is a possible D gene (6 bases). Germline CDR1 is MGHRA and CDR2 is YSYEKL. CDR3 length: 17 residues. V was cut by 2 bases and J by 3 bases, with 18 bases left in between. CDR3 bases: TGCGCCAGCAGCCAATCCCTAAGTAAGGGGGTGACAGATACGCAGTATTTT. It specifies CASSQSLSKGVTDTQYF.